The 4 T cell receptor beta chains below all came from one sample that was sequenced in a study of blood T cell repertoires in COVID-19. The protocol was immunoSEQ multiplex PCR, while the TCRdb copy is restricted to in-frame clones and leaves out a portion. This table has over 150,000 clones, approximately 91% appearing once. Material for sequencing was peripheral blood. The receptors come from a man younger than 40 with acute or convalescent COVID-19.

The V call is TRBV29-1, the J call TRBJ1-1; the D is unclear. V lost 7 bases, J lost 4 bases, and 13 bases lay in between. The CDR3 extends over 12 amino acids. CDR1 and CDR2 from the germline V gene are SQVTM and ANQGSEA. The CDR3 protein is CSASSRSTEAFF. DNA of the CDR3: TGCAGCGCCAGTTCTCGGAGCACTGAAGCTTTCTTT.

V gene TRBV20-1 combines with J gene TRBJ1-3; 7 bases are a match to TRBD1. The length of the CDR3 is 17 residues. Germline-derived CDR1 and CDR2 are DFQATT and SNEGSKA (reference sequence). V was pared by 3 bases and J by 1 base, with 12 bases of the junction left unmatched. The CDR3 here is CSASEAGGRISGNTIYF. In DNA, the CDR3 is TGCAGTGCTAGTGAGGCAGGGGGACGGATTTCTGGAAACACCATATATTTT.

There are a few counts of this clone. The chain carries TRBV18 and TRBJ1-2; 12 nucleotides line up with TRBD1. Germline CDR1 and CDR2: KGHSH and LQKENI. This CDR3 is 15 amino acids long. The V gene end was trimmed by 3 bases and the J gene end by 4 bases; junction bases not matched to a gene: 3. The CDR3 DNA reads as TGTGCCAGCTCACCCGGGACAGGGGGCCCCTATGGCTACACCTTC. It translates to CASSPGTGGPYGYTF.

The chain carries TRBV11-2 and TRBJ2-7; 7 bases agree with TRBD2. The junction had 4 bases not matched to a gene; V was cut back by 5 bases and J by 3 bases. The CDR3 runs 13 residues. In germline, CDR1 is SGHAT, CDR2 FQNNGV. CDR3 region: CASSEWGGYEQYF. The DNA for the CDR3 is TGTGCCAGCAGCGAGTGGGGGGGCTACGAGCAGTACTTC. Complete variable domain (other parts from reference TRBV11-2 and TRBJ2-7): EAGVAQSPRYKIIEKRQSVAFWCNPISGHATLYWYQQILGQGPKLLIQFQNNGVVDDSQLPKDRFSAERLKGVDSTLKIQPAKLEDSAVYLCASSEWGGYEQYFGPGTRLTVT.